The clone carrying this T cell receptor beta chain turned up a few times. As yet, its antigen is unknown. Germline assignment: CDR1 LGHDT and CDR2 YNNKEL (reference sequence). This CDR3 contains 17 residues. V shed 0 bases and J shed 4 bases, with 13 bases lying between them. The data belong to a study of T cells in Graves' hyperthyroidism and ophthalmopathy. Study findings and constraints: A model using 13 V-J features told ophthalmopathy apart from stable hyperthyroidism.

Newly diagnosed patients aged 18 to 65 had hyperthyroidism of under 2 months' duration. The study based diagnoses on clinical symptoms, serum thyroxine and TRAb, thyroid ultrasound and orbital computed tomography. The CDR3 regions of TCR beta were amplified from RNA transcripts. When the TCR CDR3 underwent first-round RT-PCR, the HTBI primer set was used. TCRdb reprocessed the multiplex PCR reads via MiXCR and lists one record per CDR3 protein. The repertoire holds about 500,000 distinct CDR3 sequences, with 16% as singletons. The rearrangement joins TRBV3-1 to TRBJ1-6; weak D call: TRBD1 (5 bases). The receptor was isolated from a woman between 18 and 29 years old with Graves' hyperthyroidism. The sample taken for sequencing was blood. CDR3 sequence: CASSQEGPPSYNSPLHF. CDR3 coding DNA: TGTGCCAGCAGCCAAGAGGGACCGCCGTCATATAATTCACCCCTCCACTTT. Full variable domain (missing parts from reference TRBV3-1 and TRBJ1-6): DTAVSQTPKYLVTQMGNDKSIKCEQNLGHDTMYWYKQDSKKFLKIMFSYNNKELIINETVPNRFSPKSPDKAHLNLHINSLELGDSAVYFCASSQEGPPSYNSPLHFGNGTRLTVT.